This is a list of T cell receptor beta chains from one sample in a study of cytomegalovirus exposure and HLA in healthy donors. Produced via immunoSEQ multiplex PCR; TCRdb's table is partial and in-frame only. The table counts just under 80,000 clones; about 3.8% lies in the top ten. Sequencing input: PBMCs. The receptors here all came from a man aged 18 to 29 in good health and CMV-seropositive. Each CDR3 is given with its conserved first and last residue. Each record gives: CDR3 protein, CDR3 DNA, J gene, D gene, V gene. D genes are given only for firm matches.

CDR3: CATSRDLRRDRGLLTEAFF
DNA: TGTGCCACCAGCAGAGATCTGCGGCGGGACAGGGGGCTTTTGACTGAAGCTTTCTTT
J: TRBJ1-1
D: TRBD1
V: TRBV15

CDR3: CASSPTGNTEAFF
DNA: TGTGCCAGTAGCCCCACAGGGAACACTGAAGCTTTCTTT
J: TRBJ1-1
D: -
V: TRBV19

CDR3: CASSPPRLRQGVNEKLFF
DNA: TGTGCCAGTAGTCCCCCTCGGCTCCGGCAGGGCGTTAATGAAAAACTGTTTTTT
J: TRBJ1-4
D: -
V: TRBV19

CDR3: CASSPPGTPFEQFF
DNA: TGTGCCAGCAGCCCCCCCGGTACCCCGTTTGAGCAGTTCTTC
J: TRBJ2-1
D: -
V: TRBV9

CDR3: CASSQDPLAGAGETQYF
DNA: TGCGCCAGCAGCCAAGATCCGCTAGCGGGAGCCGGGGAGACCCAGTACTTC
J: TRBJ2-5
D: TRBD2
V: TRBV4-1

CDR3: CASSQDLGGYWTEAFF
DNA: TGTGCCAGCAGCCAAGATCTTGGAGGGTACTGGACTGAAGCTTTCTTT
J: TRBJ1-1
D: -
V: TRBV14

CDR3: CASSSPSGAGETQYF
DNA: TGTGCCAGCAGCTCCCCCAGCGGGGCCGGAGAGACCCAGTACTTC
J: TRBJ2-5
D: TRBD2
V: TRBV7-7

CDR3: CASSLGQIQETQYF
DNA: TGTGCCAGCAGCTTGGGACAGATTCAAGAGACCCAGTACTTC
J: TRBJ2-5
D: TRBD1
V: TRBV13

CDR3: CASSKGALNTEAFF
DNA: TGTGCCAGCAGTAAGGGGGCCCTGAACACTGAAGCTTTCTTT
J: TRBJ1-1
D: TRBD1
V: TRBV6-5

CDR3: CASITGGSGQPQHF
DNA: TGTGCCAGCATTACAGGAGGGAGCGGTCAGCCCCAGCATTTT
J: TRBJ1-5
D: -
V: TRBV6-6

CDR3: CALIGTGGYTEAFF
DNA: TGTGCTCTAATCGGAACAGGGGGTTACACTGAAGCTTTCTTT
J: TRBJ1-1
D: TRBD1
V: TRBV6-1

CDR3: CASSGPTGTRGDTQYF
DNA: TGTGCCAGCAGTGGGCCCACCGGGACTAGGGGAGATACGCAGTATTTT
J: TRBJ2-3
D: TRBD2
V: TRBV2

CDR3: CASSQGTTAYGRNAQFF
DNA: TGTGCCAGCTCACAAGGAACGACTGCTTACGGGAGGAATGCGCAGTTCTTC
J: TRBJ2-1
D: TRBD2
V: TRBV18

CDR3: CASSPFKVAGYGYTF
DNA: TGTGCCAGCAGTCCATTCAAGGTGGCAGGGTATGGCTACACCTTC
J: TRBJ1-2
D: -
V: TRBV28

CDR3: CASSVQGAAYGYTF
DNA: TGTGCCAGCAGCGTTCAGGGGGCCGCCTATGGCTACACCTTC
J: TRBJ1-2
D: TRBD1
V: TRBV9

CDR3: CARRAGGGYGYTF
DNA: TGCGCCAGAAGGGCAGGAGGAGGCTATGGCTACACCTTC
J: TRBJ1-2
D: -
V: TRBV10-1

CDR3: CASSLKRGTGSFYEQYF
DNA: TGTGCCAGCAGCTTAAAACGTGGGACAGGGAGTTTCTACGAGCAGTACTTC
J: TRBJ2-7
D: TRBD1
V: TRBV11-2

CDR3: CASSSGHLVGGANVLTF
DNA: TGTGCCAGTAGTAGCGGACATTTAGTAGGAGGGGCCAACGTCCTGACTTTC
J: TRBJ2-6
D: -
V: TRBV19

CDR3: CASSERGQGRYGYTF
DNA: TGTGCCAGCAGTGAAAGGGGACAGGGTCGCTATGGCTACACCTTC
J: TRBJ1-2
D: TRBD1
V: TRBV2

CDR3: CASSLAGAGETQYF
DNA: TGTGCCAGCAGCTTAGCGGGGGCCGGAGAGACCCAGTACTTC
J: TRBJ2-5
D: -
V: TRBV7-3

CDR3: CASSSPTAGGPPETQYF
DNA: TGTGCCAGCAGCTCACCTACAGCGGGAGGGCCCCCAGAGACCCAGTACTTC
J: TRBJ2-5
D: TRBD2
V: TRBV5-6

CDR3: CASSVYGSADTQYF
DNA: TGTGCCAGCAGCGTATACGGGAGTGCAGATACGCAGTATTTT
J: TRBJ2-3
D: -
V: TRBV9

CDR3: CASTPRDRYNSPLHF
DNA: TGTGCCAGCACTCCCCGGGACAGATATAATTCACCCCTCCACTTT
J: TRBJ1-6
D: TRBD1
V: TRBV28

CDR3: CASSVGGGRETDTQYF
DNA: TGTGCCAGCAGTGTGGGCGGGGGTCGAGAAACAGATACGCAGTATTTT
J: TRBJ2-3
D: TRBD2
V: TRBV6-1

CDR3: CASSLWEGGELFF
DNA: TGTGCCAGCAGTTTATGGGAGGGCGGGGAGCTGTTTTTT
J: TRBJ2-2
D: -
V: TRBV28

CDR3: CASSQDPLVQAGYTF
DNA: TGCGCCAGCAGCCAAGATCCCCTCGTGCAGGCTGGCTACACCTTC
J: TRBJ1-2
D: -
V: TRBV4-3

CDR3: CASSSTRPTSYQETQYF
DNA: TGCGCCAGCAGCTCGACCCGCCCGACATCGTACCAAGAGACCCAGTACTTC
J: TRBJ2-5
D: -
V: TRBV5-1

CDR3: CASSHKLTDTQYF
DNA: TGTGCCAGCAGCCACAAATTAACAGATACGCAGTATTTT
J: TRBJ2-3
D: -
V: TRBV7-3

CDR3: CASSDLNSGELFF
DNA: TGTGCCAGCAGCGATTTAAACTCCGGGGAGCTGTTTTTT
J: TRBJ2-2
D: -
V: TRBV5-4

CDR3: CASSEAGGQGNTIYF
DNA: TGTGCCAGCAGTGAAGCCGGGGGGCAAGGAAACACCATATATTTT
J: TRBJ1-3
D: -
V: TRBV6-1

CDR3: CASSESGTGHEQYF
DNA: TGTGCCAGCAGTGAGAGCGGGACAGGGCACGAGCAGTACTTC
J: TRBJ2-7
D: TRBD1
V: TRBV25-1

CDR3: CASSPFGNNANTGELFF
DNA: TGTGCCAGCAGCCCTTTCGGGAACAACGCGAACACCGGGGAGCTGTTTTTT
J: TRBJ2-2
D: -
V: TRBV14

CDR3: CASRGYRGSEQFF
DNA: TGTGCCAGCAGGGGGTACAGGGGTAGTGAGCAGTTCTTC
J: TRBJ2-1
D: TRBD1
V: TRBV25-1

CDR3: CASSLWGQGAPGEAFF
DNA: TGTGCCAGCAGTTTATGGGGACAGGGGGCGCCCGGTGAAGCTTTCTTT
J: TRBJ1-1
D: TRBD1
V: TRBV28

CDR3: CASSPTRDSTGELFF
DNA: TGTGCCAGCTCCCCGACCCGGGACTCCACCGGGGAGCTGTTTTTT
J: TRBJ2-2
D: -
V: TRBV18